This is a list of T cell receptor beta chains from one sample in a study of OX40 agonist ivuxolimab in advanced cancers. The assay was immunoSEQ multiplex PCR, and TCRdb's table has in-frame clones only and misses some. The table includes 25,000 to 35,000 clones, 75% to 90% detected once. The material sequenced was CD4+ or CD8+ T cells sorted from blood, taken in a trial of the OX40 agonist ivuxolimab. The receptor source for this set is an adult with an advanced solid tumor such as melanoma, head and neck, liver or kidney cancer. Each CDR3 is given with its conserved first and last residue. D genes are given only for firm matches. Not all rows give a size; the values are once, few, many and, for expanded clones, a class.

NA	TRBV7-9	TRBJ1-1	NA	CASSGPHRERTEAFF	TGTGCCAGCAGCGGCCCGCACAGGGAGAGGACTGAAGCTTTCTTT
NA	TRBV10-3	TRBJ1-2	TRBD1	CAISRDREVAYGYTF	TGTGCCATCAGTCGGGACAGGGAAGTGGCCTATGGCTACACCTTC
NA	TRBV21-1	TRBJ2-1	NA	CASSTQGGYVDEQFF	TGTGCCAGCAGCACACAGGGCGGGTATGTCGATGAGCAGTTCTTC
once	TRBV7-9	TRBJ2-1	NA	CASSPQGPNPYNEQFF	TGTGCCAGCAGCCCACAGGGACCTAATCCATACAATGAGCAGTTCTTC
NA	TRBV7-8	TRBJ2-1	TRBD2	CASSFTGTSGGSSYNEQFF	TGTGCCAGCAGCTTTACCGGGACTAGCGGGGGGAGCTCCTACAATGAGCAGTTCTTC
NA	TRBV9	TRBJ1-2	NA	CASRSPGTGNYGYTF	TGTGCCAGCAGATCCCCAGGGACTGGTAACTATGGCTACACCTTC
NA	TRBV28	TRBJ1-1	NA	CASSFGVGTEDTEAFF	TGTGCCAGCAGTTTTGGGGTGGGGACGGAGGACACTGAAGCTTTCTTT
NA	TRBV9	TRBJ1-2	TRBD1	CASSVDPQGVLYGYTF	TGTGCCAGCAGCGTAGACCCTCAGGGGGTCCTCTATGGCTACACCTTC
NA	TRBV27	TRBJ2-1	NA	CASSLSGIHPYDEQFF	TGTGCCAGCAGTTTATCCGGTATTCACCCCTATGATGAGCAGTTCTTC
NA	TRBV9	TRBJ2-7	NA	CASSPEAGAKSYEQYF	TGTGCCAGCAGTCCAGAGGCAGGGGCGAAGTCCTACGAGCAGTACTTC
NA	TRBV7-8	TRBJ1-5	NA	CASSLRRQDSNQPQHF	TGTGCCAGCAGCCTGCGGAGACAGGATAGCAATCAGCCCCAGCATTTT
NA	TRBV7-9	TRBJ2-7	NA	CASSSAKSYEQYF	TGTGCCAGCAGCTCCGCCAAGTCCTACGAGCAGTACTTC
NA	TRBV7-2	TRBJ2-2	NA	CASSLGSTGELFF	TGTGCCAGCAGCTTAGGAAGTACCGGGGAGCTGTTTTTT
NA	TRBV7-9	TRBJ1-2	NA	CASSFGQQFNYGYTF	TGTGCCAGCAGCTTTGGACAGCAGTTTAACTATGGCTACACCTTC
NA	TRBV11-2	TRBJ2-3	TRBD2	CASSLGLGLAGGRADTQYF	TGTGCCAGCAGCTTAGGACTTGGACTAGCGGGAGGTCGCGCAGATACGCAGTATTTT
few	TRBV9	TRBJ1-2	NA	CASSLQGQGYTF	TGTGCCAGCAGCTTACAGGGTCAAGGCTACACCTTC
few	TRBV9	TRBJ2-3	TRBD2	CASSTGGPDTQYF	TGTGCCAGCAGCACGGGGGGGCCGGATACGCAGTATTTT
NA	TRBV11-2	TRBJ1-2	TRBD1	CASSPDRVLDGYTF	TGTGCCAGCAGCCCTGACAGGGTCCTTGATGGCTACACCTTC
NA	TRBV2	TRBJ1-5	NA	CASREERTANQPQHF	TGTGCCAGCAGAGAAGAAAGGACAGCTAATCAGCCCCAGCATTTT
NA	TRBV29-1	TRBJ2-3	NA	CSVVPVISGTGTDTQYF	TGCAGCGTTGTACCGGTCATTAGCGGCACCGGCACAGATACGCAGTATTTT
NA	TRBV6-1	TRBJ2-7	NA	CASFDIASSYEQYF	TGTGCCAGCTTTGATATAGCTAGCTCCTACGAGCAGTACTTC
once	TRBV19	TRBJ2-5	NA	CASSRGPSPIRVETQYF	TGTGCCAGTAGTCGCGGCCCTTCCCCCATCCGGGTGGAGACCCAGTACTTC
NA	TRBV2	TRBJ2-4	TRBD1	CASTGYRGNIQYF	TGTGCCAGCACTGGCTACAGGGGAAACATTCAGTACTTC
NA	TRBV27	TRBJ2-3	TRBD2	CASTPHPSGGTDTQYF	TGTGCCAGCACCCCCCACCCTAGCGGGGGAACAGATACGCAGTATTTT
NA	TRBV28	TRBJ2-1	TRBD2	CASSPGLAGSYNEQFF	TGTGCCAGCAGTCCGGGACTAGCGGGGTCCTACAATGAGCAGTTCTTC
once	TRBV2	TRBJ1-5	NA	CASSVSDSNQPQHF	TGTGCCAGCAGTGTCAGTGATAGCAATCAGCCCCAGCATTTT
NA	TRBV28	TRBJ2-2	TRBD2	CASSARLAGATGELFF	TGTGCCAGCAGTGCCCGACTAGCGGGAGCCACCGGGGAGCTGTTTTTT
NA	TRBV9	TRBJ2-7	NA	CASSVGQGGYEQYF	TGTGCCAGCAGCGTAGGACAGGGAGGCTACGAGCAGTACTTC
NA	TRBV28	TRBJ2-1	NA	CASSLDSFAGKNNEQFF	TGTGCCAGCAGTCTAGACAGTTTCGCTGGGAAAAACAATGAGCAGTTCTTC
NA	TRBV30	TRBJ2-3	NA	CAWSPGHSKDTQYF	TGTGCCTGGAGTCCGGGACATAGCAAGGATACGCAGTATTTT
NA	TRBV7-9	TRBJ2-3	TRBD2	CASSRTSGGATSTDTQYF	TGTGCCAGCAGCCGAACTAGCGGGGGGGCTACTAGCACAGATACGCAGTATTTT
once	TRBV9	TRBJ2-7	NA	CASSVDPGYEQYF	TGTGCCAGCAGCGTAGATCCGGGTTACGAGCAGTACTTC
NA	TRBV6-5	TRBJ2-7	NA	CASSYSGGLEQYF	TGTGCCAGCAGTTACTCGGGAGGACTCGAGCAGTACTTC
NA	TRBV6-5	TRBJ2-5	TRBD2	CASSGGGYQETQYF	TGTGCCAGCAGTGGCGGGGGGTACCAAGAGACCCAGTACTTC
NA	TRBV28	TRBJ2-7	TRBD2	CASRRGLAYEQYF	TGTGCCAGCAGGCGTGGACTAGCTTACGAGCAGTACTTC
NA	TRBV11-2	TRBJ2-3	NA	CASAEGGRPDTQYF	TGTGCCAGCGCCGAAGGGGGGAGGCCAGATACGCAGTATTTT
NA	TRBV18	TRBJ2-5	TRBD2	CASSPSGRETQYF	TGTGCCAGCTCACCGAGCGGGAGGGAGACCCAGTACTTC
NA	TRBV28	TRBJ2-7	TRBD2	CASSLESSGRAIAYEQYF	TGTGCCAGCAGTTTAGAATCCAGCGGGAGGGCCATCGCCTACGAGCAGTACTTC
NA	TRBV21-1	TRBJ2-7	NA	CASSLRRNSYEQYF	TGTGCCAGCAGCCTCCGCAGAAACTCCTACGAGCAGTACTTC
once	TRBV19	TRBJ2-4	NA	CASSIEGLGDLAKNIQYF	TGTGCCAGTAGTATAGAGGGTCTGGGGGATTTAGCCAAAAACATTCAGTACTTC
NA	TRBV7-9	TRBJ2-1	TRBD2	CASSYVAGRGNEQFF	TGTGCCAGCAGCTACGTAGCGGGACGTGGCAATGAGCAGTTCTTC
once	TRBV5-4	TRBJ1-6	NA	CASSRRGEGDEPLHF	TGTGCCAGCAGCCGACGGGGGGAGGGGGATGAACCCCTCCACTTT